This is a list of T cell receptor beta chains from one sample in a study of spatial heterogeneity in lung cancer. TCRdb re-analysed the 5' RACE reads in MiXCR, keeping a single row per CDR3 protein. The data hold 20,000 to 30,000 distinct CDR3 sequences, with around 9.2% observed a single time. The sample was lung tumor tissue, taken at surgery. The receptor source for this set is a male donor with early-stage non-small cell lung cancer. Both conserved end residues are part of each CDR3. The D gene is left open where the match is weak. Some rows mark clone size as missing; the rest say once, few, many or name a class of expanded clone.

v_gene: TRBV7-2
d_gene: TRBD1
len: 14
j_gene: TRBJ1-1
abundance: many
CDR3aa: CASSLGQGRTEAFF
CDR3nt: TGTGCCAGCAGCTTGGGACAGGGACGCACTGAAGCTTTCTTT

v_gene: TRBV6-5
d_gene: NA
len: 12
j_gene: TRBJ2-7
abundance: many
CDR3aa: CASRLGNREQYF
CDR3nt: TGTGCCAGCAGACTAGGAAATCGCGAGCAGTACTTC

v_gene: TRBV5-5
d_gene: NA
len: 14
j_gene: TRBJ2-2
abundance: many
CDR3aa: CASSPHPYTGELFF
CDR3nt: TGTGCCAGCAGCCCACACCCATATACCGGGGAGCTGTTTTTT

v_gene: TRBV28
d_gene: TRBD2
len: 15
j_gene: TRBJ2-1
abundance: few
CDR3aa: CASSPTQRDYNEQFF
CDR3nt: TGTGCCAGCAGTCCAACGCAGCGGGACTACAATGAGCAGTTCTTC

v_gene: TRBV19
d_gene: NA
len: 14
j_gene: TRBJ2-5
abundance: many
CDR3aa: CASSPQVLQETQYF
CDR3nt: TGTGCCAGTAGTCCTCAGGTCCTACAAGAGACCCAGTACTTC

v_gene: TRBV6-5
d_gene: NA
len: 12
j_gene: TRBJ2-7
abundance: many
CDR3aa: CASSLTGYEQYF
CDR3nt: TGTGCCAGCAGCCTAACGGGATACGAGCAGTACTTC

v_gene: TRBV27
d_gene: TRBD2
len: 17
j_gene: TRBJ2-1
abundance: few
CDR3aa: CASSYDPGLAGFNEQFF
CDR3nt: TGTGCCAGCAGTTACGACCCGGGACTAGCGGGGTTCAATGAGCAGTTCTTC

v_gene: TRBV20-1
d_gene: NA
len: 12
j_gene: TRBJ1-5
abundance: many
CDR3aa: CSASNGNQPQHF
CDR3nt: TGCAGTGCGAGCAATGGCAATCAGCCCCAGCATTTT

v_gene: TRBV28
d_gene: NA
len: 16
j_gene: TRBJ1-5
abundance: medium-sized
CDR3aa: CASTKLKGPGNQPQHF
CDR3nt: TGTGCCAGCACTAAATTGAAAGGACCCGGCAATCAGCCCCAGCATTTT

v_gene: TRBV7-2
d_gene: TRBD1
len: 14
j_gene: TRBJ2-5
abundance: few
CDR3aa: CASSATGGDETQYF
CDR3nt: TGTGCCAGCAGCGCCACAGGGGGCGATGAGACCCAGTACTTC

v_gene: TRBV29-1
d_gene: TRBD2
len: 13
j_gene: TRBJ2-7
abundance: many
CDR3aa: CSVGGVREDEQYF
CDR3nt: TGCAGCGTCGGGGGGGTCAGGGAAGACGAGCAGTACTTC

v_gene: TRBV12-3/TRBV12-4
d_gene: NA
len: 17
j_gene: TRBJ1-1
abundance: many
CDR3aa: CASSPLQGSWVGTEAFF
CDR3nt: TGTGCCAGCAGTCCACTTCAGGGGTCATGGGTGGGCACTGAAGCTTTCTTT

v_gene: TRBV5-6
d_gene: TRBD2
len: 15
j_gene: TRBJ2-3
abundance: NA
CDR3aa: CASSSLAGPTDTQYF
CDR3nt: TGTGCCAGCAGCTCACTAGCGGGACCCACAGATACGCAGTATTTT

v_gene: TRBV7-2
d_gene: NA
len: 14
j_gene: TRBJ2-2
abundance: few
CDR3aa: CASSFKQYTGELFF
CDR3nt: TGTGCCAGCAGCTTTAAACAGTACACCGGGGAGCTGTTTTTT

v_gene: TRBV2
d_gene: NA
len: 14
j_gene: TRBJ2-6
abundance: few
CDR3aa: CASRKSSGANVLTF
CDR3nt: TGTGCCAGCAGGAAGAGCTCTGGGGCCAACGTCCTGACTTTC

v_gene: TRBV28
d_gene: TRBD2
len: 15
j_gene: TRBJ2-5
abundance: many
CDR3aa: CASSPGTSGFETQYF
CDR3nt: TGTGCCAGCAGTCCCGGGACTAGCGGGTTCGAGACCCAGTACTTC

v_gene: TRBV20-1
d_gene: TRBD1
len: 13
j_gene: TRBJ2-3
abundance: many
CDR3aa: CSAIPQGADTQYF
CDR3nt: TGCAGTGCCATCCCCCAGGGGGCCGATACGCAGTATTTT

v_gene: TRBV5-4
d_gene: NA
len: 13
j_gene: TRBJ1-1
abundance: many
CDR3aa: CASSLTENTEAFF
CDR3nt: TGTGCCAGCAGCTTGACTGAGAACACTGAAGCTTTCTTT

v_gene: TRBV3-1
d_gene: NA
len: 14
j_gene: TRBJ2-7
abundance: few
CDR3aa: CASSQNTGTHEQYF
CDR3nt: TGTGCCAGCAGCCAAAACACAGGGACCCACGAGCAGTACTTC

v_gene: TRBV7-9
d_gene: TRBD2
len: 17
j_gene: TRBJ2-3
abundance: NA
CDR3aa: CASSPGLAGVSTDTQYF
CDR3nt: TGTGCCAGCAGCCCGGGACTAGCGGGAGTTAGCACAGATACGCAGTATTTT

v_gene: TRBV7-9
d_gene: NA
len: 11
j_gene: TRBJ2-3
abundance: many
CDR3aa: CASSFSDTQYF
CDR3nt: TGTGCCAGCAGCTTCTCGGATACGCAGTATTTT

v_gene: TRBV6-5
d_gene: NA
len: 17
j_gene: TRBJ1-1
abundance: medium-sized
CDR3aa: CASSYTLGGRGNTEAFF
CDR3nt: TGTGCCAGCAGTTACACCCTGGGGGGTAGGGGGAACACTGAAGCTTTCTTT

v_gene: TRBV7-6
d_gene: TRBD1
len: 14
j_gene: TRBJ1-2
abundance: many
CDR3aa: CASSLGTGGFGYTF
CDR3nt: TGTGCCAGCAGCTTAGGGACAGGGGGCTTTGGCTACACCTTC

v_gene: TRBV7-9
d_gene: NA
len: 14
j_gene: TRBJ1-1
abundance: NA
CDR3aa: CASSLAQTNTEAFF
CDR3nt: TGTGCCAGCAGCTTAGCCCAGACGAACACTGAAGCTTTCTTT